These 25 T cell receptor beta chains share one sample of origin, sequenced in a study of PD-L1 blockade in urothelial cancer. Time point given: peripheral blood 6 weeks after treatment start. Assay: immunoSEQ multiplex PCR; the TCRdb copy retains only in-frame clones and omits some. The data show 35,000 to 55,000 clones, roughly four fifths seen once. This specimen consisted of PBMCs, obtained around atezolizumab (anti-PD-L1) treatment. These receptors came from a man aged 55-75 years with urothelial cancer.

V usage is TRBV28 and J usage is TRBJ1-5; TRBD1 matches 8 bases. The CDR3 consists of 16 residues. The V and J ends lost 5 bases and 2 bases, in that order; junction bases with no gene match: 8. The V gene's germline CDR1 is MDHEN and CDR2 SYDVKM. The CDR3 sequence: CASSPLPGQGNQPQHF. The DNA of the CDR3 is TGTGCCAGCAGTCCTTTACCGGGACAGGGCAATCAGCCCCAGCATTTT.

The chain employs TRBV19 and TRBJ1-5, with 7 bases identical to TRBD1. V lost 11 bases, J lost 3 bases, and 7 bases stayed unmatched. The CDR3 totals 13 residues. Germline CDR1 and CDR2: LNHDA and SQIVND (reference sequence). This CDR3 is CAVSDRVNQPQHF. In nucleotides, the CDR3 is TGTGCCGTGTCCGACAGGGTCAATCAGCCCCAGCATTTT.

This clone showed up many times. The rearrangement joins TRBV4-1 to TRBJ1-2; D is perhaps TRBD1 (5 bases). Trimming pared 2 bases from V and 8 bases from J, leaving 15 bases between. The germline V gene has CDR1 MGHRA and CDR2 YSYEKL. The CDR3 sequence is 14 residues long. CDR3 in DNA: TGCGCCAGCAGCCAATCCCCAGGGATTTTCGGCTACACCTTC. Its translation: CASSQSPGIFGYTF.

The rearrangement links TRBV30 to TRBJ1-1; 12 positions match TRBD1. With V trimmed by 2 bases and J by 10 bases, 14 bases remained unmatched. Germline values: CDR1 GTSNPN, CDR2 SVGIG (reference sequence). CDR3 length: 16 amino acids. The CDR3 DNA reads TGTGCCTGGAGTCAGAGGTGGGACAGGGGGCCAATTGGAGCTTTCTTT. Translated: CAWSQRWDRGPIGAFF.

The chain joins TRBV14 to TRBJ1-1; weak D call: TRBD1 (5 bases). The CDR3 runs 15 residues. Germline V gives CDR1 SGHDN, CDR2 FVKESK. V lost 5 bases and J 1 base, leaving 14 bases between the germline ends. The CDR3 region has the DNA TGTGCCAGCAGCAAAGGTCAGGGAGGGAACACTGAAGCTTTCTTT. Its protein product is CASSKGQGGNTEAFF.

V and J are TRBV28 and TRBJ1-3; TRBD1 agrees at 8 bases. Germline V gene lookup returns CDR1 MDHEN and CDR2 SYDVKM. J lost 2 bases, V lost 4 bases, and 4 bases had no gene match. This CDR3 is 15 amino acids long. The CDR3 reads CASSSPGGAGNTIYF. In DNA, the CDR3 is TGTGCCAGCAGTTCCCCAGGGGGCGCTGGAAACACCATATATTTT. The variable domain in full, completed from reference TRBV28 and TRBJ1-3, reads DVKVTQSSRYLVKRTGEKVFLECVQDMDHENMFWYRQDPGLGLRLIYFSYDVKMKEKGDIPEGYSVSREKKERFSLILESASTNQTSMYLCASSSPGGAGNTIYFGEGSWLTVV.

The chain has TRBV11-2 and TRBJ2-1, with 13 bases matching TRBD2. CDR3 length: 17 residues. The ends lost 4 bases at V and 4 bases at J; junction bases unmatched: 7. Per the germline V gene, CDR1 is SGHAT and CDR2 is FQNNGV. CDR3 nucleotide sequence: TGTGCCAGCAGCTCCCGGGGGACTAGCGGGACTTACAATGAGCAGTTCTTC. Translation: CASSSRGTSGTYNEQFF.

The V and J genes are TRBV11-2 and TRBJ1-4, with 8 bases lining up with TRBD1. The CDR3 has 14 amino acids. The V gene's germline CDR1 is SGHAT and CDR2 FQNNGV. V lost 6 bases, J lost 7 bases, and 7 bases stayed unmatched. DNA of the CDR3: TGTGCCAGCAGTCGCGGACAGGGTGTTGAAAAACTGTTTTTT. Translation gives CASSRGQGVEKLFF. The full variable domain, with the rest looked up from reference TRBV11-2 and TRBJ1-4, is EAGVAQSPRYKIIEKRQSVAFWCNPISGHATLYWYQQILGQGPKLLIQFQNNGVVDDSQLPKDRFSAERLKGVDSTLKIQPAKLEDSAVYLCASSRGQGVEKLFFGSGTQLSVL.

The chain uses TRBV5-6 and TRBJ1-5, with D uncertain. Trimming removed 1 base from V and 5 bases from J, with 4 bases in between. Germline V gene lookup returns CDR1 SGHDT and CDR2 YYEEEE. This CDR3 is built from 12 residues. CDR3 nucleotide sequence: TGTGCCAGCAGCTTGAGCGATCAGCCCCAGCATTTT. Translation gives CASSLSDQPQHF.

This clone appeared once. The V call is TRBV27, the J call TRBJ1-2; D gene unclear. CDR3 length: 14 amino acids. The V and J ends lost 5 bases and 8 bases respectively, with 18 bases between them. CDR1 MNHEY and CDR2 SMNVEV come from the germline V gene (reference sequence). This CDR3 reads CASSPYGATKGYTF. Here the CDR3 DNA reads TGTGCCAGCAGTCCATACGGTGCTACTAAGGGCTACACCTTC.

This clone appeared once. J is TRBJ1-2 and V is TRBV7-9; 9 bases fit TRBD1. The CDR3 extends over 15 amino acids. Trimming at V came to 1 base and at J to 6 bases, leaving 6 bases not matched to a gene. Germline V lookup: CDR1 SEHNR, CDR2 FQNEAQ (reference sequence). CDR3 sequence (DNA): TGTGCCAGCAGCTTAGGGGACAGGGAAAGGGATGGCTACACCTTC. As protein: CASSLGDRERDGYTF.

This chain connects TRBV19 to TRBJ2-1, with 10 bases aligning to TRBD2. The germline V gene has CDR1 LNHDA and CDR2 SQIVND (reference sequence). This CDR3 comprises 16 residues. J was trimmed by 5 bases and V by 2 bases; bases with no gene match: 6. The CDR3 DNA is TGTGCCAGTAGTATACGGCCAGCGGGAGGGAACAATGAGCAGTTCTTC. This gives the protein CASSIRPAGGNNEQFF.

The table lists this clone with a few counts. This chain uses TRBV27 with TRBJ1-2, with 9 bases fitting TRBD1. Trimming at V came to 4 bases and at J to 8 bases, leaving 5 bases not matched to a gene. The CDR3 consists of 13 residues. Looked up from germline, CDR1 is MNHEY and CDR2 is SMNVEV (reference sequence). CDR3 DNA: TGTGCCAGCAGTTCCTGGACAGGGGTGGGCTACACCTTC. The encoded protein is CASSSWTGVGYTF.

V usage is TRBV2 and J usage is TRBJ1-4; the D is unclear. Trimming took off 7 bases at V and 6 bases at J, with 12 bases between the two ends. CDR3 size: 13 residues. Germline assignment: CDR1 SNHLY and CDR2 FYNNEI. CDR3 DNA sequence: TGTGCCAGCAAATCTCAGCGCTATGAAAAACTGTTTTTT. It translates to CASKSQRYEKLFF.

The V gene is TRBV9, the J gene TRBJ2-5, with 8 bases identical to TRBD1. With V trimmed by 5 bases and J by 4 bases, 10 bases remained unmatched. CDR1 SGDLS and CDR2 YYNGEE come from the germline V gene. The CDR3 is 15 residues long. The CDR3 DNA reads TGTGCCAGCAGTTTGGGAGCAGGGGGCAGAGAGACCCAGTACTTC. Translation: CASSLGAGGRETQYF.

The gene calls are TRBV6-1 and TRBJ1-2, with D uncertain. With 2 bases removed from V and 10 bases from J, the gap between germline ends came to 14 bases. There are 13 residues in the CDR3. Looked up from germline, CDR1 is MNHNS and CDR2 is SASEGT. This CDR3 is CASSEFGEVVYTF. The CDR3 region has the DNA TGTGCCAGCAGTGAATTCGGTGAAGTCGTCTACACCTTC.

The CDR3 DNA reads as TGTGCCAGTAGTGCTGACAGGGGGCAGGACGAGCAGTACTTC. It codes for CASSADRGQDEQYF. The chain recombines TRBV19 with TRBJ2-7, with 10 bases matching TRBD1. CDR1 LNHDA and CDR2 SQIVND come from the germline V gene (reference sequence). This CDR3 region has 14 residues. V was pared by 5 bases and J by 5 bases, with 6 bases of the junction left unmatched.

The chain employs TRBV4-1 and TRBJ2-3; 9 bases match TRBD2. J gave up 6 bases and V 0 bases, and 7 bases lay outside the gene matches. CDR1 is MGHRA and CDR2 is YSYEKL in the germline V gene. This CDR3 spans 16 amino acids. CDR3 coding DNA: TGCGCCAGCAGCCAAGAGGGCGCGGGGGGGTTGGATACGCAGTATTTT. Its protein is CASSQEGAGGLDTQYF.

The CDR3 region is CASSPRTGVLLAEAFF. In DNA, the CDR3 is TGTGCCAGCAGTCCACGGACAGGGGTCCTTTTAGCTGAAGCTTTCTTT. The chain has TRBV28 and TRBJ1-1; TRBD1 aligns across 9 bases. The germline V gene has CDR1 MDHEN and CDR2 SYDVKM. The V gene end was trimmed by 5 bases and the J gene end by 6 bases; junction bases not matched to a gene: 13. The CDR3 is 16 amino acids.

V and J are TRBV5-1 and TRBJ1-1, with 10 bases aligning to TRBD1. Germline V gives CDR1 SGHRS, CDR2 YFSETQ. This CDR3 has 15 amino acids. Losses at the gene ends were 4 bases for V and 1 base for J; bases not matched to a gene: 4. CDR3 bases: TGCGCCAGCAGCCCGACAGGGGGCTCGAACACTGAAGCTTTCTTT. Amino acids: CASSPTGGSNTEAFF. Variable domain in full (rest from reference TRBV5-1 and TRBJ1-1): KAGVTQTPRYLIKTRGQQVTLSCSPISGHRSVSWYQQTPGQGLQFLFEYFSETQRNKGNFPGRFSGRQFSNSRSEMNVSTLELGDSALYLCASSPTGGSNTEAFFGQGTRLTVV.

The chain uses TRBV5-1 and TRBJ1-6; D gene unclear. CDR1 is SGHRS, CDR2 YFSETQ, per germline. This CDR3 region has 17 residues. Trimming took 0 bases from V and 3 from J, leaving 13 bases between them. CDR3 protein: CASSLDRDLLYNSPLHF. CDR3 nucleotides: TGCGCCAGCAGCTTGGACAGAGACCTACTCTATAATTCACCCCTCCACTTT.

The gene calls are TRBV30 and TRBJ1-5; D possibly corresponds to TRBD1 (6 bases). V lost 0 bases to trimming and J lost 4 bases, with 10 bases between them. The CDR3 sequence is 14 residues long. CDR1 and CDR2 from the germline V gene are GTSNPN and SVGIG (reference sequence). The CDR3, as DNA: TGTGCCTGGAGTGTACGAGGGGGAAATCAGCCCCAGCATTTT. Amino acid sequence: CAWSVRGGNQPQHF. Based on the CDR3 plus reference TRBV30 and TRBJ1-5, the full variable domain is SQTIHQWPATLVQPVGSPLSLECTVEGTSNPNLYWYRQAAGRGLQLLFYSVGIGQISSEVPQNLSASRPQDRQFILSSKKLLLSDSGFYLCAWSVRGGNQPQHFGDGTRLSIL.

The chain joins TRBV6-4 to TRBJ2-3; a weak D match, TRBD2 (5 bases). This CDR3 contains 13 residues. Between the trimmed V and J ends, which lost 10 bases and 2 bases, there was a span of 13 bases. Germline values: CDR1 MRHNA, CDR2 SNTAGT. CDR3 nucleotides: TGTGCCACCCGGCCGAGGGACACAGATACGCAGTATTTT. Translated: CATRPRDTDTQYF.

The chain has TRBV30 and TRBJ2-5; 10 bases map to TRBD2. J was trimmed by 1 base and V by 3 bases; bases with no gene match: 2. The CDR3 consists of 14 residues. CDR1 and CDR2 (germline): GTSNPN, SVGIG (reference sequence). The CDR3 loop is CAWSLAGVQETQYF. The CDR3 region has the DNA TGTGCCTGGAGCCTAGCGGGGGTCCAAGAGACCCAGTACTTC.

This chain joins TRBV30 and TRBJ2-2, with a possible D match to TRBD1 (5 bases). The V end was cut by 3 bases, the J end by 0 bases, with 8 bases between. Germline lookup yields CDR1 GTSNPN and CDR2 SVGIG (reference sequence). This CDR3 has 14 residues. The CDR3 protein is CAWRRGPNTGELFF. CDR3 nucleotides: TGTGCCTGGAGAAGGGGTCCGAACACCGGGGAGCTGTTTTTT.